This TCR beta chain was captured by sequencing in a study of blood T cell repertoires in COVID-19. CDR3 size: 15 residues. CDR1 and CDR2 (germline): MNHEY, SVGAGI. Trimming removed 8 bases from V and 3 bases from J; junction bases left unmatched: 7. Assay: immunoSEQ multiplex PCR; the TCRdb copy retains only in-frame clones and omits some. The sample holds 40,000 to 60,000 clones; approximately 84% are singletons and the top ten take about 4.1%. The receptor was derived from a man in his fifties with active COVID-19. What was sequenced was peripheral blood. V gene TRBV6-5 combines with J gene TRBJ2-1, with 10 bases that match TRBD1. CDR3 DNA: TGTGCCAGCGCACGCGGGACAGGGGACTACAATGAGCAGTTCTTC. Its protein is CASARGTGDYNEQFF.